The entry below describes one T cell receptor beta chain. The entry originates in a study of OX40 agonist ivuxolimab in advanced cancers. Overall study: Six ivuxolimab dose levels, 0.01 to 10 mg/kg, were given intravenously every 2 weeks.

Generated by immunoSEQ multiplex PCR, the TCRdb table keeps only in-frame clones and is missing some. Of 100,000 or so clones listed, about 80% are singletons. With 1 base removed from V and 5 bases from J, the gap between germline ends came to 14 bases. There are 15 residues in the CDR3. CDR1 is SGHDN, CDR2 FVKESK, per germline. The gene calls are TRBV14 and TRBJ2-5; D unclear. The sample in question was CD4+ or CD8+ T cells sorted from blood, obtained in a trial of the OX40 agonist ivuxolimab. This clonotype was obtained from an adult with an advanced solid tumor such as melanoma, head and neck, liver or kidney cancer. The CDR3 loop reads CASSQVQVSRETQYF. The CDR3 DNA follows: TGTGCCAGCAGCCAAGTACAAGTTAGCCGGGAGACCCAGTACTTC. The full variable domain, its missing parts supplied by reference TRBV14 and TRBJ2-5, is EAGVTQFPSHSVIEKGQTVTLRCDPISGHDNLYWYRRVMGKEIKFLLHFVKESKQDESGMPNNRFLAERTGGTYSTLKVQPAELEDSGVYFCASSQVQVSRETQYFGPGTRLLVL.